Many counts were recorded for the clone carrying this T cell receptor beta chain. As handled by the study authors: For nucleated cells, counts were estimated from reference gene primer amplification. Using immunoSEQ multiplex PCR, the repertoire was profiled, and TCRdb retains in-frame clones only, with some absent. The V and J calls and clone size are taken from that table; D and trimming were inferred from the DNA. The sample lists 80,000 to 100,000 clones; less than 85% were seen once. The ends lost 3 bases at V and 4 bases at J; junction bases unmatched: 2. The CDR3 consists of 13 residues. These data are taken from a study of blood T cell repertoires in COVID-19. The wider study: Samples representing acute and convalescent COVID-19 were sourced from the United States, Italy and Spain.

V is TRBV12-3 or TRBV12-4 and J is TRBJ2-5; TRBD2 matches at 7 bases. Material for sequencing was peripheral blood. The receptor was derived from a man between 65 and 80 years old with active or convalescent COVID-19. CDR3 protein: CASSLGGIETQYF. The CDR3 region has the DNA TGTGCCAGCAGTTTGGGGGGGATAGAGACCCAGTACTTC.